One sample yielded the 27 T cell receptor beta chains listed below, sequenced in a study of human versus mouse CDR3 diversity and MHC coevolution. Repertoires were generated with immunoSEQ multiplex PCR, while TCRdb's copy carries only in-frame clones and drops some. The sample consists of about 81,000 clones, just under 95% of them appearing once. Material for sequencing was naive CD4+ T cells from blood. Specified subset: CD45RO-negative CD62L-positive naive CD4 T cells. These TCRs come from a person aged 25 to 69 in good health.

The V and J genes are TRBV5-4 and TRBJ2-7; 7 bases fit TRBD1. The germline V gene has CDR1 SGHNT and CDR2 YYREEE (reference sequence). Trimming removed 4 bases from V and 3 bases from J; junction bases left unmatched: 10. The CDR3 covers 15 residues. The CDR3 coding sequence is TGTGCCAGCAGCCGCCCGGGACAGCAGATCTACGAGCAGTACTTC. As protein: CASSRPGQQIYEQYF.

This chain joins TRBV7-3 and TRBJ1-1, with D possibly being TRBD1 (6 bases). From germline, CDR1 is SGHTA and CDR2 FQGTGA. The CDR3 extends over 14 amino acids. The ends were cut back, 4 bases at V and 2 bases at J, with 11 bases in the middle. CDR3 DNA: TGTGCCAGCAGCTCTCGACAGGCCAACACTGAAGCTTTCTTT. This sequence encodes CASSSRQANTEAFF.

This chain links TRBV5-1 with TRBJ2-5, with 7 bases lining up with TRBD1. Germline V gene lookup returns CDR1 SGHRS and CDR2 YFSETQ. The CDR3 length is 17 residues. J lost 11 bases, V lost 5 bases, and 24 bases had no gene match. The CDR3 loop is CASRPDDRRDSLAEQYF. CDR3 in DNA: TGCGCCAGCAGACCGGATGACCGCCGGGACAGCCTCGCGGAGCAGTACTTC.

J is TRBJ1-6 and V is TRBV30; 9 bases are shared with TRBD1. Germline V lookup: CDR1 GTSNPN, CDR2 SVGIG (reference sequence). V lost 6 bases, J lost 10 bases, and 13 bases stayed unmatched. This CDR3 spans 15 amino acids. The CDR3 reads CACPGQGIMRSPLHF. The CDR3 DNA follows: TGTGCCTGCCCGGGACAGGGAATTATGCGGTCACCCCTCCACTTT.

This chain connects TRBV29-1 to TRBJ1-1; D uncertain. CDR3 length: 13 residues. V lost 3 bases and J 4 bases, leaving 12 bases between the germline ends. Germline V gene data show CDR1 as SQVTM and CDR2 as ANQGSEA. The CDR3 spells CSVEGRLSTEAFF. In DNA, the CDR3 is TGCAGCGTTGAGGGCAGGCTGAGCACTGAAGCTTTCTTT.

The CDR3 reads CASREGVEAFF. DNA for the CDR3: TGCGCCAGCAGAGAAGGGGTGGAAGCTTTCTTT. This chain links TRBV5-1 with TRBJ1-1; possibly TRBD1 for D (5 bases). This CDR3 region has 11 residues. The V end was cut by 5 bases, the J end by 8 bases, with 10 bases between. Per germline, CDR1 SGHRS and CDR2 YFSETQ.

V is TRBV9 and J is TRBJ2-5, with a possible D match to TRBD2 (6 bases). The J call is doubtful: the DNA matches TRBJ2-7 better. Per the germline V gene, CDR1 is SGDLS and CDR2 is YYNGEE. The CDR3 is 17 residues long. CDR3 sequence (DNA): TGTGCCAGCAGCGTAGGGGCGGGGCCCTTTGAATCTTACGAGCAGTACTTC. Protein sequence: CASSVGAGPFESYEQYF.

This sequence joins TRBV10-3 and TRBJ2-1; D is undetermined. V lost 10 bases and J 3 bases, leaving 19 bases between the germline ends. Germline V gives CDR1 ENHRY, CDR2 SYGVKD. CDR3 size: 15 residues. The CDR3 is CATAVVRTNYNEQFF. In DNA, the CDR3 is TGTGCCACTGCGGTCGTCCGAACCAACTACAATGAGCAGTTCTTC.

This clone occurred once. The chain recombines TRBV18 with TRBJ2-1, with 11 bases identical to TRBD1. This CDR3 spans 15 amino acids. Germline V gene sequence: CDR1 KGHSH, CDR2 LQKENI. V lost 3 bases to trimming and J lost 9 bases; unmatched junction nucleotides: 7. The CDR3 DNA sequence: TGTGCCAGCTCACCGGGGACAGGGGGTGTGGGTGAGCAGTTCTTC. Translated, it gives CASSPGTGGVGEQFF.

J is TRBJ1-2 and V is TRBV23-1; a possible D gene is TRBD1 (6 bases). TRBV23-1 is noted as an ORF with a role that remains uncertain. V was clipped by 0 bases and J by 3 bases, with 14 bases between them. The CDR3 is 16 amino acids. The CDR3 DNA reads TGCGCCAGCAGTCAATCCAAACAGGGTGTGGACTATGGCTACACCTTC. This encodes CASSQSKQGVDYGYTF.

The chain links TRBV7-8 to TRBJ2-1, with TRBD2 matching 8 bases. Germline V gene data show CDR1 as SGHVS and CDR2 as FQNEAQ. V lost 5 bases, J lost 0 bases, and 3 bases stayed unmatched. The CDR3 length is 15 residues. The CDR3 DNA sequence: TGTGCCAGCAGCCTTAGCGGGGCCTCCTACAATGAGCAGTTCTTC. Its protein product is CASSLSGASYNEQFF.

The V and J genes are TRBV7-2 and TRBJ2-1; D might be TRBD2 (6 bases). V lost 6 bases and J lost 9, with 18 bases in between. CDR3 length: 14 amino acids. CDR1 and CDR2 from the germline V gene are SGHTA and FQGNSA. The CDR3 region is CASSPLEGRREQFF. Written as DNA, the CDR3 is TGTGCCAGCAGTCCCCTGGAAGGGAGGCGTGAGCAGTTCTTC.

The chain couples TRBV18 to TRBJ2-3, with D possibly TRBD1 on 6 matching bases. This CDR3 is built from 17 residues. The V and J ends lost 4 bases and 0 bases respectively, with 17 bases between them. CDR1 is KGHSH and CDR2 is LQKENI in the germline V gene. The CDR3 sequence: CASSRDTGTFSTDTQYF. DNA for the CDR3: TGTGCCAGCTCACGGGACACCGGGACATTCAGCACAGATACGCAGTATTTT.

The CDR3 loop reads CASSYSGRVETQYF. The CDR3 nucleotides are TGTGCCAGCAGTTATAGCGGGAGAGTGGAGACCCAGTACTTC. The rearrangement links TRBV7-2 to TRBJ2-5; 9 bases align to TRBD2. V trimming: 6 bases; J trimming: 5 bases; junction bases outside the gene matches: 7. The CDR3 runs to 14 residues. From germline, CDR1 is SGHTA and CDR2 FQGNSA.

The rearrangement uses TRBV9 and TRBJ2-2; 8 bases agree with TRBD2. CDR3 length: 18 residues. The J segment lost 5 bases and the V segment lost 4 bases, leaving 16 bases of the junction unmatched. Looked up from germline, CDR1 is SGDLS and CDR2 is YYNGEE. The CDR3 reads CASSTSLSPGRGTGELFF. The CDR3 DNA reads as TGTGCCAGCAGCACCTCGCTATCGCCCGGGAGGGGGACCGGGGAGCTGTTTTTT.

The chain couples TRBV6-1 to TRBJ2-1; 10 bases are shared with TRBD1. The CDR3 contains 14 residues. V trimming: 7 bases; J trimming: 7 bases; junction bases outside the gene matches: 7. Per the germline V gene, CDR1 is MNHNS and CDR2 is SASEGT. CDR3 amino acids: CASTPGQGRNEQFF. CDR3 nucleotides: TGTGCCAGCACCCCGGGACAGGGGAGAAATGAGCAGTTCTTC.

The chain recombines TRBV14 with TRBJ2-1, with D perhaps matching TRBD1 (6 bases). The ends were cut back, 2 bases at V and 7 bases at J, with 12 bases in the middle. The CDR3 runs to 14 residues. In germline, CDR1 is SGHDN, CDR2 FVKESK. The CDR3 loop reads CASSQNRQGNEQFF. The CDR3 DNA follows: TGTGCCAGCAGCCAAAATCGCCAGGGGAATGAGCAGTTCTTC.

The rearrangement uses TRBV6-5 and TRBJ2-7; D is ambiguous. Germline V lookup: CDR1 MNHEY, CDR2 SVGAGI. This CDR3 has 11 residues. Deletions cut 6 bases from V and 9 bases from J, with 12 bases between. The CDR3 sequence is CASRTNQRQYF. The CDR3 coding sequence is TGTGCCAGCAGAACAAATCAACGGCAGTACTTC.

Here the CDR3 DNA reads TGTGCCATCAGCCGGGACATTAACACCGGGGAGCTGTTTTTT. It specifies CAISRDINTGELFF. V is TRBV10-3 and J is TRBJ2-2, with D possibly being TRBD1 (6 bases). V was pared by 6 bases and J by 2 bases, with 10 bases between. Germline V gene lookup returns CDR1 ENHRY and CDR2 SYGVKD. The CDR3 extends over 14 amino acids.

The V call is TRBV11-2, the J call TRBJ2-2, with D perhaps TRBD2 (5 bases). Trimming pared 2 bases from V and 4 bases from J, leaving 11 bases between. CDR1 and CDR2 (germline): SGHAT, FQNNGV. The CDR3 runs to 15 residues. The CDR3: CASSLLEGFTGELFF. DNA for the CDR3: TGTGCCAGCAGCTTATTAGAGGGATTCACCGGGGAGCTGTTTTTT.

Written as DNA, the CDR3 is TGTGCCAGCAGCTACGGAGGCTATGGCTACACCTTC. Translation: CASSYGGYGYTF. This chain uses TRBV27 with TRBJ1-2; D gene uncertain. The CDR3 has 12 residues. Germline values: CDR1 MNHEY, CDR2 SMNVEV (reference sequence). The ends were cut back, 6 bases at V and 4 bases at J, with 9 bases in the middle.

This CDR3 is CATSSRQGAGGNQPQHF. CDR3 coding DNA: TGTGCCACCAGCTCAAGACAGGGGGCCGGAGGCAATCAGCCCCAGCATTTT. The chain is built from TRBV15 and TRBJ1-5, with 10 bases matching TRBD1. The ends lost 5 bases at V and 2 bases at J; junction bases unmatched: 9. Germline V lookup: CDR1 LNHNV, CDR2 YYDKDF (reference sequence). The CDR3 runs 17 residues. Combining the CDR3 with reference TRBV15 and TRBJ1-5 gives the whole variable domain DAMVIQNPRYQVTQFGKPVTLSCSQTLNHNVMYWYQQKSSQAPKLLFHYYDKDFNNEADTPDNFQSRRPNTSFCFLDIRSPGLGDTAMYLCATSSRQGAGGNQPQHFGDGTRLSIL.

This clone was found a few times. The J gene is TRBJ2-1, the V gene TRBV30; TRBD2 matches 11 bases. The CDR3 has 15 residues. V lost 1 base to trimming and J lost 9 bases; unmatched junction nucleotides: 8. The germline CDR1 and CDR2 sequences are GTSNPN and SVGIG (reference sequence). CDR3 DNA: TGTGCCTGGAGTGCCGTGACTAGCGGGAAGGGTGAGCAGTTCTTC. Translating it yields CAWSAVTSGKGEQFF.

The rearrangement links TRBV28 to TRBJ2-7; weak D call: TRBD1 (6 bases). Trimming took off 6 bases at V and 5 bases at J, with 17 bases between the two ends. The CDR3 has 14 residues. Germline V CDR1 and CDR2: MDHEN, SYDVKM. CDR3: CASRTTPRGNEQYF. The CDR3 DNA follows: TGTGCCAGCAGGACCACCCCCAGGGGCAACGAGCAGTACTTC.

The chain uses TRBV7-3 and TRBJ1-1, with 10 bases that match TRBD1. V shed 4 bases, J shed 6 bases, and the junction held 2 bases outside the gene matches. Germline V gene sequence: CDR1 SGHTA, CDR2 FQGTGA. The length of the CDR3 is 13 residues. CDR3 coding DNA: TGTGCCAGCAGCTCTGGGACAGGGGCTGAAGCTTTCTTT. Its translation is CASSSGTGAEAFF.

The J gene is TRBJ2-5, the V gene TRBV5-4, with TRBD1 matching over 8 bases. The V gene end was trimmed by 4 bases and the J gene end by 5 bases; junction bases not matched to a gene: 10. The CDR3 contains 15 residues. Germline V gene sequence: CDR1 SGHNT, CDR2 YYREEE (reference sequence). This CDR3 is CASSVPTGVGETQYF. CDR3 DNA: TGTGCCAGCAGCGTCCCGACAGGGGTAGGGGAGACCCAGTACTTC.

The V call is TRBV4-2, the J call TRBJ1-2; 9 bases match TRBD1. Unmatched junction bases numbered 2, after V lost 4 bases and J lost 2 bases. The length of the CDR3 is 14 residues. CDR1 is LGHNA and CDR2 is YNFKEQ in the germline V gene. The DNA of the CDR3 is TGTGCCAGCAGCCCCGGACAGGGGAACTATGGCTACACCTTC. It translates to CASSPGQGNYGYTF.